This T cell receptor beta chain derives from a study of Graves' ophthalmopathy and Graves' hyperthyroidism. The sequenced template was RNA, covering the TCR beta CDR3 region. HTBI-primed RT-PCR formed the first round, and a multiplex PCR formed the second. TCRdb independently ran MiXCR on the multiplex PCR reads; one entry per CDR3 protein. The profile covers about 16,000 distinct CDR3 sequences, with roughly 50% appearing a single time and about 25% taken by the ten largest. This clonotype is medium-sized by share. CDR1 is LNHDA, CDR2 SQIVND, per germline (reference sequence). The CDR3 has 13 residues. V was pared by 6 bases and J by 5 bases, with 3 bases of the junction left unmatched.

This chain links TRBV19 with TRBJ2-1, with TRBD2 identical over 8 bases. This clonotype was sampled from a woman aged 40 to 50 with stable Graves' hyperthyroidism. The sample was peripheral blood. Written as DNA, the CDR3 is TGTGCCAGTAGCGGGAGGGCCAACAATGAGCAGTTCTTC. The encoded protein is CASSGRANNEQFF.